The clone carrying this T cell receptor beta chain was observed at least ten times. What it binds is unknown. This entry is derived from a study of early T cells in non-severe SARS-CoV-2 infection. At the level of the study: Chains from this unsorted whole-blood bulk RNA could not be paired.

The CDR3 extends over 12 amino acids. V was pared by 5 bases and J by 4 bases, with 2 bases of the junction left unmatched. Germline values: CDR1 SGHRS, CDR2 YFSETQ. Individual cDNA molecules were tagged with unique molecular identifiers. Using its own MiXCR run on the 5' RACE reads, TCRdb lists one record per CDR3 protein. The sample records some 40,000 distinct CDR3 sequences, roughly 5% being singletons. Study results and caveats: Matches to VDJdb favored anti-spike CD8 responses and missed private and CD4 specificities.

The sample was whole blood. The TCR comes from an adult who was a healthcare worker with PCR-confirmed SARS-CoV-2 infection or an uninfected control (not recorded which). This rearrangement joins TRBV5-1 to TRBJ2-5; 7 bases are shared with TRBD2. CDR3: CASRSGIETQYF. Written as DNA, the CDR3 is TGCGCCAGCAGGAGCGGGATAGAGACCCAGTACTTC.